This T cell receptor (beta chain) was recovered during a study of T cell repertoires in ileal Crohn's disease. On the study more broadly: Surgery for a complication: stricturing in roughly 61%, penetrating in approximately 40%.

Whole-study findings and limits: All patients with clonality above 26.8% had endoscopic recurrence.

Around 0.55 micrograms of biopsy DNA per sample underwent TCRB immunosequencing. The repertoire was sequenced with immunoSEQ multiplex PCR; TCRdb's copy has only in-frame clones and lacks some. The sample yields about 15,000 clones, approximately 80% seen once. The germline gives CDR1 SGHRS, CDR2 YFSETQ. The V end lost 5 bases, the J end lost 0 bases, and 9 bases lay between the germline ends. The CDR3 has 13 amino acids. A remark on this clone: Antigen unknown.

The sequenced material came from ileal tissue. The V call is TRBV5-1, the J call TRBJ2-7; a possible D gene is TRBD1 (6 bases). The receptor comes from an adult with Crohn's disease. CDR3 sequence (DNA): TGCGCCAGCAGGCGGACAGCCTCCTACGAGCAGTACTTC. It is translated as CASRRTASYEQYF.